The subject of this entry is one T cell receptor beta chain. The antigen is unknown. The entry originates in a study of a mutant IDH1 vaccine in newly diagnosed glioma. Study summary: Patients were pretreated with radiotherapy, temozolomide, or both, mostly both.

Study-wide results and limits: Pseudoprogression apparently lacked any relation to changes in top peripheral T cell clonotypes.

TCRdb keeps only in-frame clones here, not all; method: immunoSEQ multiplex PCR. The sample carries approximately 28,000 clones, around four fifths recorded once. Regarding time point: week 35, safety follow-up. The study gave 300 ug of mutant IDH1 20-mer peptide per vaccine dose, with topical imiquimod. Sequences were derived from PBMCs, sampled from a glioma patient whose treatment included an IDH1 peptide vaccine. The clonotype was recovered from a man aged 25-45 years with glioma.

This chain's CDR3 is CASSTQGNSNQPQHF. DNA of the CDR3: TGTGCCAGCAGTACCCAGGGGAATAGCAATCAGCCCCAGCATTTT. This chain connects TRBV6-1 to TRBJ1-5; TRBD1 might be the D (6 bases). This CDR3 has 15 residues. Per germline, CDR1 MNHNS and CDR2 SASEGT. V dropped 5 bases and J dropped 0 bases, with 11 bases sitting between them.